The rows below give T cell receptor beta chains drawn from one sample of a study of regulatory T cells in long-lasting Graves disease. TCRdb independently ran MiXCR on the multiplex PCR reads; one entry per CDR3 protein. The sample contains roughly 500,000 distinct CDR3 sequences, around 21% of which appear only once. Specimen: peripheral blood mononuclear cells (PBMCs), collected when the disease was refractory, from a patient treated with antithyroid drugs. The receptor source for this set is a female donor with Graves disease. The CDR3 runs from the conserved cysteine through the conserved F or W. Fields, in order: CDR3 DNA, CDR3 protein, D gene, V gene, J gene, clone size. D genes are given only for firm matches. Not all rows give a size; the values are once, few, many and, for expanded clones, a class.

DNA: TGTGCCATCAGTGACCTAGGGGGGAGCGCTGAAGCTTTCTTT; CDR3: CAISDLGGSAEAFF; D: -; V: TRBV10-3; J: TRBJ1-1; size: few
DNA: TGCAGTGCTAGTGTTTTCAGGGGTGGCGGTGAAGCTTTCTTT; CDR3: CSASVFRGGGEAFF; D: -; V: TRBV20-1; J: TRBJ1-1; size: many
DNA: TGTGCCAGCAGTGGGGGACCCACCTATGGCTACACCTTC; CDR3: CASSGGPTYGYTF; D: -; V: TRBV6-4; J: TRBJ1-2; size: -
DNA: TGTGCCAGCAGCCCAATCGGACAGGGTACCGGGGAGCTGTTTTTT; CDR3: CASSPIGQGTGELFF; D: TRBD1; V: TRBV27; J: TRBJ2-2; size: many
DNA: TGTGCCAGCAGTTTAGGGACAGGTGGGGACCAGTACTTC; CDR3: CASSLGTGGDQYF; D: TRBD1; V: TRBV27; J: TRBJ2-5; size: many
DNA: TGTGCCAGCAGCCCAGATTCCGCGCGGGAGCAGTACTTC; CDR3: CASSPDSAREQYF; D: -; V: TRBV5-6; J: TRBJ2-7; size: -
DNA: TGTGCCAGCAGCACCTACGGACAGGTTTCGAACACTGAAGCTTTCTTT; CDR3: CASSTYGQVSNTEAFF; D: TRBD1; V: TRBV7-9; J: TRBJ1-1; size: few
DNA: TGTGCCAGCTCCCTCTGGCACGTATCCCAAGAGACCCAGTACTTC; CDR3: CASSLWHVSQETQYF; D: -; V: TRBV18; J: TRBJ2-5; size: many
DNA: TGTGCCAGCAGTTCTCAGCGGGAGGGACTGTACGAGCAGTACTTC; CDR3: CASSSQREGLYEQYF; D: TRBD2; V: TRBV27; J: TRBJ2-7; size: few
DNA: TGTGCCAGCAGCGCTAGCGGGAGGGCAGGAACCGGGGAGCTGTTTTTT; CDR3: CASSASGRAGTGELFF; D: TRBD2; V: TRBV2; J: TRBJ2-2; size: many
DNA: TGTGCCAGCAGCCAACCCGGGAGGATAGATACGCAGTATTTT; CDR3: CASSQPGRIDTQYF; D: TRBD2; V: TRBV9; J: TRBJ2-3; size: -
DNA: TGTGCCAGCAGCTTAGATCCGGACTTCCTGTCCTACGAGCAGTACTTC; CDR3: CASSLDPDFLSYEQYF; D: -; V: TRBV11-2; J: TRBJ2-7; size: many
DNA: TGTGCCAGTACTTCCCCTACCCATATCACCGGGGAGCTGTTTTTT; CDR3: CASTSPTHITGELFF; D: -; V: TRBV19; J: TRBJ2-2; size: few
DNA: TGTGGCAGCAGCCAAGAGACGGCGGGGTTCACCGGGGAGCTGTTTTTT; CDR3: CGSSQETAGFTGELFF; D: -; V: TRBV14; J: TRBJ2-2; size: -
DNA: TGTGCCTGGAGTGTAGAGACTCAGCCCCAGCATTTT; CDR3: CAWSVETQPQHF; D: -; V: TRBV30; J: TRBJ1-5; size: -
DNA: TGCGCCAGCAGCCAAGAGCTGGGGGGGGATGGCTACACCTTC; CDR3: CASSQELGGDGYTF; D: -; V: TRBV4-3; J: TRBJ1-2; size: -
DNA: TGTGCCAGCAGTCCGACCCGGGACAGTTATAATTCACCCCTCCACTTT; CDR3: CASSPTRDSYNSPLHF; D: TRBD1; V: TRBV27; J: TRBJ1-6; size: many
DNA: TGTGCCAGCAGTTGGGACGGAAACGAGCAGTACTTC; CDR3: CASSWDGNEQYF; D: -; V: TRBV28; J: TRBJ2-7; size: many
DNA: TGCAGCGTTGAAGGAGCCACAAAGGAATACGAGCAGTACTTC; CDR3: CSVEGATKEYEQYF; D: -; V: TRBV29-1; J: TRBJ2-7; size: -
DNA: TGTGCCAGTAGACGAGGACTAGCGGGAGGCGATGAGCAGTTCTTC; CDR3: CASRRGLAGGDEQFF; D: TRBD2; V: TRBV19; J: TRBJ2-1; size: -
DNA: TGTGCCAGCCGCGCGGGACAGGGCTTCGGGGAGCTGTTTTTT; CDR3: CASRAGQGFGELFF; D: TRBD1; V: TRBV27; J: TRBJ2-2; size: few
DNA: TGCAGCGTTGTGGGGCAGTCGAAGGTATACGAGCAGTACTTC; CDR3: CSVVGQSKVYEQYF; D: -; V: TRBV29-1; J: TRBJ2-7; size: few
DNA: TGCAGCGTTGCCTTCGGCGGGAGGGCCGGGGAGCTGTTTTTT; CDR3: CSVAFGGRAGELFF; D: TRBD2; V: TRBV29-1; J: TRBJ2-2; size: few
DNA: TGTGCCAGCAGCTTACGTCCCAGTCGTACGCAGTATTTT; CDR3: CASSLRPSRTQYF; D: -; V: TRBV7-9; J: TRBJ2-3; size: -
DNA: TGTGCCAGCAGTTTGAGACAGTCGCCTGCTACAACTCGAGCTTTCTTT; CDR3: CASSLRQSPATTRAFF; D: -; V: TRBV28; J: TRBJ1-1; size: many
DNA: TGTGCCAGCAGCCAAGGGCAGGGGCAACAGCCCCAGCATTTT; CDR3: CASSQGQGQQPQHF; D: -; V: TRBV3-1; J: TRBJ1-5; size: many
DNA: TGTGCCAGCGTATTCGGGCCGGAAGCTTTCTTT; CDR3: CASVFGPEAFF; D: -; V: TRBV28; J: TRBJ1-1; size: medium-sized